This T cell receptor beta chain was captured by sequencing in a study of T cell responses to AZD1222 COVID-19 vaccine. Study results and caveats: Seropositive at baseline were only 5 or 6 AZD1222 recipients.

A word on this clone: What it binds is not known.

Profiled with immunoSEQ multiplex PCR; TCRdb holds only in-frame clones, not every one. Of some 150,000 clones in the sample, around 90% were seen once. This CDR3 has 13 amino acids. Trimming removed 2 bases from V and 1 base from J, with 5 bases in between. This clonotype originated in an adult in good health. V usage is TRBV12-3 or TRBV12-4 and J usage is TRBJ1-1; D call uncertain. The sample was peripheral blood, taken on day 0 of AZD1222 vaccination. CDR3 amino acids: CASSLLRNTEAFF. CDR3 DNA: TGTGCCAGCAGTTTACTCCGGAACACTGAAGCTTTCTTT.